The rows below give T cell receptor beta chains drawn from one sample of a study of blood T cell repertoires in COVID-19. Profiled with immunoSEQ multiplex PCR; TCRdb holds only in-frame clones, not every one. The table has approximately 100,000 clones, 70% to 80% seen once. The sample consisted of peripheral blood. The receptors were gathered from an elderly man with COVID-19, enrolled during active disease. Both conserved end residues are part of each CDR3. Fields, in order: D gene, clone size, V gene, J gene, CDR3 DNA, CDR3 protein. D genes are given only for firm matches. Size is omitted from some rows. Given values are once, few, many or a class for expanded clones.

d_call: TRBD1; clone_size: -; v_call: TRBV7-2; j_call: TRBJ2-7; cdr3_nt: TGTGCCAGCAGCTCCTCGACAGGGGCAGGCGAGCAGTACTTC; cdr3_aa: CASSSSTGAGEQYF
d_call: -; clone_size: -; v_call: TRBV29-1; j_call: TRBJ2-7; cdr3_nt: TGCAGCGTTGGATCCAGTCTTATCTCCTACGAGCAGTACTTC; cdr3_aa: CSVGSSLISYEQYF
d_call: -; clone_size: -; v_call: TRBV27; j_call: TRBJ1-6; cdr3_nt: TGTGCCAGCAGTCCCGGACAGTTTAATTCACCCCTCCACTTT; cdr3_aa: CASSPGQFNSPLHF
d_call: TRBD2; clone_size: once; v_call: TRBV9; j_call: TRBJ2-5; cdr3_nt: TGTGCCAGCAGCTCAAGGACTAGCCTGGGAGAGACCCAGTACTTC; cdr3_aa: CASSSRTSLGETQYF
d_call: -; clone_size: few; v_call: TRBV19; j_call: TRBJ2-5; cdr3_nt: TGTGCCAGTAGCCCTCTGAAAGCGGCGCAAGAGACCCAGTACTTC; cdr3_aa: CASSPLKAAQETQYF
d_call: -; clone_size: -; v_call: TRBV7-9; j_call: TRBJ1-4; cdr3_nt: TGTGCCAGCAGCCGAGTGGCGACAGGCGGAGAAAAACTGTTTTTT; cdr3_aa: CASSRVATGGEKLFF
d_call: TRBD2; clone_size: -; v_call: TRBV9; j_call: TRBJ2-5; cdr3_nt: TGTGCCAGCAGCCCGAGCGGGAACCTTTGGGGGACCCAGTACTTC; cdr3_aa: CASSPSGNLWGTQYF
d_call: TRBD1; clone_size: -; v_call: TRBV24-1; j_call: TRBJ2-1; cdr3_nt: TGTGCCACCAGTGATCCGGGACAGGGGACGAATGAGCAGTTCTTC; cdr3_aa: CATSDPGQGTNEQFF
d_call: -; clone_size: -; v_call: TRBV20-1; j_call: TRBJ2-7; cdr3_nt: TGCAGTGCTAGAGGTCTCTACGAGCAGTACTTC; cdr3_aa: CSARGLYEQYF
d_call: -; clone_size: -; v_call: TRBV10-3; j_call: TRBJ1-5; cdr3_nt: TGTGCCATCAGATCCCAGGGCGACCAGCCCCAGCATTTT; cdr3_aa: CAIRSQGDQPQHF
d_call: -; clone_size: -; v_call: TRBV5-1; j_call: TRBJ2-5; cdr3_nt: TGCGCCAGCAGCTTTTACGGGAGCGGAGAGACCCAGTACTTC; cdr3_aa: CASSFYGSGETQYF
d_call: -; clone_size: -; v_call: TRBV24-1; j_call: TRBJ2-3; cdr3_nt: TGTGCCACCAGTGATTTGGGGCAGGCCACTAGCACAGATACGCAGTATTTT; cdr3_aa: CATSDLGQATSTDTQYF
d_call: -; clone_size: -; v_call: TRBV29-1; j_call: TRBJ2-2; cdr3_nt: TGCAGCGTTGAACCCAGAGGGTTGGACACCGGGGAGCTGTTTTTT; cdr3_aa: CSVEPRGLDTGELFF
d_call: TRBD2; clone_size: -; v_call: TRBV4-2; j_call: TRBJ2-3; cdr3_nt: TGTGCCAGCAGCCAAGTAGGTAGCGGGAGCTCAGATACGCAGTATTTT; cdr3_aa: CASSQVGSGSSDTQYF
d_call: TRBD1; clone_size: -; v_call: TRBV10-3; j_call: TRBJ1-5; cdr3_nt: TGTGCCATCAGTGACTCGACAGGGGGCAATCAGCCCCAGCATTTT; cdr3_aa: CAISDSTGGNQPQHF
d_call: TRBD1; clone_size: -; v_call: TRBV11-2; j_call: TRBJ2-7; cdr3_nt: TGTGCCAGCAGCTCGGGACAGGGGGCGACCTACGAGCAGTACTTC; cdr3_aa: CASSSGQGATYEQYF
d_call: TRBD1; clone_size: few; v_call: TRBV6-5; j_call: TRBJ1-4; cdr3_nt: TGTGCCAGCAGTCCGACCGGGACAGGGGGCGAAAAACTGTTTTTT; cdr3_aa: CASSPTGTGGEKLFF
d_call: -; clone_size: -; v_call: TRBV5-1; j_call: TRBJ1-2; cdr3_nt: TGCGCCAGCAGCTTGGATGGGAGTCCTAACTATGGCTACACCTTC; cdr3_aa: CASSLDGSPNYGYTF
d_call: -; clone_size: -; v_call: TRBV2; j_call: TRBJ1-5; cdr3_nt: TGTGCCAGCAGTGAAATGACAGGAGGCCAGCCCCAGCATTTT; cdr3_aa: CASSEMTGGQPQHF
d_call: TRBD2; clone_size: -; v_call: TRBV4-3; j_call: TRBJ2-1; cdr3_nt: TGCGCCAGCAGCCAAGTAGCGGGCAATGAGCAGTTCTTC; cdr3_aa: CASSQVAGNEQFF
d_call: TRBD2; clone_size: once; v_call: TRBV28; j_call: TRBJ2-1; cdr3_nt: TGTGCCAGCCACGTGGCGGGAGCTGAGCAGTTCTTC; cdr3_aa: CASHVAGAEQFF
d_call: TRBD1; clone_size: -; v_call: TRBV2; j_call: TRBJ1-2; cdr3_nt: TGTGCCAGCCGATGGACAGGGGCAGATGGCTACACCTTC; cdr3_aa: CASRWTGADGYTF
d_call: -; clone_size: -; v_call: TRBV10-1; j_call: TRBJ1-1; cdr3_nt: TGCGCCAGCAGTCGTGACAGCAATGCTGAAGCTTTCTTT; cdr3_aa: CASSRDSNAEAFF